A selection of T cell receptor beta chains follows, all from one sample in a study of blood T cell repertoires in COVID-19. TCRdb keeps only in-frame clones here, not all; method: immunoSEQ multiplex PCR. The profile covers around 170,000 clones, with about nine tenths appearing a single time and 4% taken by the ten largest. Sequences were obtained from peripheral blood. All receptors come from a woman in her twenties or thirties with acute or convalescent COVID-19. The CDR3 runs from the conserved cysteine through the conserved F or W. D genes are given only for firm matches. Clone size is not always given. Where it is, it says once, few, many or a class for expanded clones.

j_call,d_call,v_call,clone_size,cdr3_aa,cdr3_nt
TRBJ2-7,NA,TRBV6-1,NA,CASSEREVLATYEQYF,TGTGCCAGCAGTGAGAGAGAGGTACTAGCCACCTACGAGCAGTACTTC
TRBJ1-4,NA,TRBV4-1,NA,CASTRGDGDNEKLFF,TGCGCCAGCACTCGGGGGGACGGCGATAATGAAAAACTGTTTTTT
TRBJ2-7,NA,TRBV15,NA,CATSRDPGNIYEQYF,TGTGCCACCAGCAGAGATCCGGGTAACATCTACGAGCAGTACTTC
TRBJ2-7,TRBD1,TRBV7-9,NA,CASRGDSSYEQYF,TGTGCCAGCAGGGGGGACAGCTCCTACGAGCAGTACTTC
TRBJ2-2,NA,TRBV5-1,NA,CASSLGTLTGELFF,TGCGCCAGCAGCTTAGGGACTCTCACCGGGGAGCTGTTTTTT
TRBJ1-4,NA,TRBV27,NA,CASSWGVWGKLFF,TGTGCCAGCAGTTGGGGGGTTTGGGGAAAACTGTTTTTT
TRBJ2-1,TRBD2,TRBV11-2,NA,CASSLVLTSGSLDEQFF,TGTGCCAGCAGCTTAGTCCTGACTAGCGGGAGTTTAGATGAGCAGTTCTTC
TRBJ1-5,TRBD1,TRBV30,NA,CAWSGTGFNQPQHF,TGTGCCTGGAGTGGGACAGGGTTTAATCAGCCCCAGCATTTT
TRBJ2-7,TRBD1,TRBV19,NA,CASSIGDRVYEQYF,TGTGCCAGTAGTATAGGGGACAGAGTTTACGAGCAGTACTTC
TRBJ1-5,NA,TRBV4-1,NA,CASSQGGPKPQHF,TGCGCCAGCAGCCAAGGGGGGCCGAAGCCCCAGCATTTT
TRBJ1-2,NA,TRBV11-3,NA,CASSLSGQSYGYTF,TGTGCCAGCAGCTTATCCGGACAGAGCTATGGCTACACCTTC
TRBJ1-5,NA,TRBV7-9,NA,CASSATGINQPQHF,TGTGCCAGCAGCGCTACAGGTATCAATCAGCCCCAGCATTTT
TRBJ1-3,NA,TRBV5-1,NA,CASSLEGSQAGNTIYF,TGCGCCAGCAGCTTAGAGGGCAGTCAGGCGGGAAACACCATATATTTT
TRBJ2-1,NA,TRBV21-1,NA,CASLNLYNEQFF,TGTGCCAGCCTAAATCTCTACAATGAGCAGTTCTTC
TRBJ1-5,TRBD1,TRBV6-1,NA,CASSEDRVRAQHF,TGTGCCAGCAGTGAGGACAGGGTAAGAGCCCAGCATTTT
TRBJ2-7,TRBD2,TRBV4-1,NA,CASSQGGLAGVSF,TGCGCCAGCAGCCAGGGGGGACTAGCGGGAGTATCCTTC
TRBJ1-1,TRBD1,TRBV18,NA,CASSQGAGTEAFF,TGTGCCAGCTCACAGGGGGCGGGCACTGAAGCTTTCTTT
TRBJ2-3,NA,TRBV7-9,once,CASSLGPSTDTQYF,TGTGCCAGCAGCTTAGGGCCGAGCACAGATACGCAGTATTTT
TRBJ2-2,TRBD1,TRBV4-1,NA,CASSPRDSANTGELFF,TGCGCCAGCAGCCCACGGGACAGCGCGAACACCGGGGAGCTGTTTTTT
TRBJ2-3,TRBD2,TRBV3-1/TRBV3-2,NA,CASSQGLWLAGGADTQYF,TGTGCCAGCAGCCAAGGACTGTGGCTAGCGGGAGGAGCAGATACGCAGTATTTT
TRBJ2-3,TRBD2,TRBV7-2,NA,CASSFTGGGGDTQYF,TGTGCCAGCAGCTTTACGGGAGGAGGTGGAGATACGCAGTATTTT
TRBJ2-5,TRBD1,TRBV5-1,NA,CASSLSGTGRKTQYF,TGCGCCAGCAGCTTATCCGGGACAGGTAGGAAGACCCAGTACTTC
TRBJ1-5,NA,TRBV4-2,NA,CASSPGGAGQPQHF,TGTGCCAGCAGCCCTGGTGGGGCAGGTCAGCCCCAGCATTTT
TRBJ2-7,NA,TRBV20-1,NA,CSAGEYYEQYF,TGCAGTGCCGGGGAGTATTACGAGCAGTACTTC
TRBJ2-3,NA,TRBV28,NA,CASSLIGQGLTDTQYF,TGTGCCAGCAGCCTCATCGGGCAGGGACTCACAGATACGCAGTATTTT
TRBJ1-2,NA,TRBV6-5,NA,CASSYHGPGDYGYTF,TGTGCCAGCAGTTACCACGGGCCGGGAGACTATGGCTACACCTTC
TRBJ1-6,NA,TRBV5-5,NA,CASSSTKESLHF,TGTGCCAGCAGCTCCACGAAAGAGTCCCTCCACTTT
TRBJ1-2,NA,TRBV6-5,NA,CASSRLGGYGYTF,TGTGCCAGCAGTAGGCTAGGGGGCTATGGCTACACCTTC
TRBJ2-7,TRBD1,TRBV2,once,CASSAGTGIGYEQYF,TGTGCCAGCAGCGCCGGGACAGGGATTGGTTACGAGCAGTACTTC
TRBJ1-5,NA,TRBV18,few,CASSQPPVEPQHF,TGTGCCAGCTCACAGCCGCCTGTCGAGCCCCAGCATTTT
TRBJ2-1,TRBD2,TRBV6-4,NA,CASKIEREGREQFF,TGTGCCAGCAAGATTGAGCGGGAGGGCCGCGAGCAGTTCTTC
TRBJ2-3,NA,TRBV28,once,CASSFSLDTQYF,TGTGCCAGCAGTTTTTCCCTAGATACGCAGTATTTT
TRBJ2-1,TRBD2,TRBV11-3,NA,CASSLRKREYEQFF,TGTGCCAGCAGCTTAAGAAAGCGGGAGTATGAGCAGTTCTTC
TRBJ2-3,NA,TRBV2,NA,CASFVEGRSLDTQYF,TGTGCCAGCTTTGTAGAGGGCAGAAGTTTGGATACGCAGTATTTT
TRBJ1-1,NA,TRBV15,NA,CATSRGGLSDGPFF,TGTGCCACCAGCAGAGGGGGACTCTCAGACGGGCCTTTCTTT
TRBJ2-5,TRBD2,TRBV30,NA,CAWSAGTRLETQYF,TGTGCCTGGAGTGCCGGGACTAGATTGGAGACCCAGTACTTC
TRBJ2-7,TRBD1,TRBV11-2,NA,CASSSGTGVSSYEQYF,TGTGCCAGCAGCTCCGGGACAGGGGTCAGCTCCTACGAGCAGTACTTC
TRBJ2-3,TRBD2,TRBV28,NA,CASSFVSSGDSTDTQYF,TGTGCCAGCAGTTTTGTGTCCAGCGGGGATAGCACAGATACGCAGTATTTT
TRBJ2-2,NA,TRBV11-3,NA,CASSLDSTGELFF,TGTGCCAGCAGCTTAGACTCCACCGGGGAGCTGTTTTTT
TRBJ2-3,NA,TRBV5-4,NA,CASSPGTHRITDTQYF,TGTGCCAGCAGCCCGGGAACCCACCGAATCACAGATACGCAGTATTTT
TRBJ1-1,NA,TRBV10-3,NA,CAIGLERQGEAFF,TGTGCCATAGGCCTCGAGAGGCAGGGTGAAGCTTTCTTT
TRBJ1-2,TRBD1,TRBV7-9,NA,CASSDPGQGLGGYTF,TGTGCCAGCAGCGATCCGGGACAGGGCTTAGGGGGCTACACCTTC
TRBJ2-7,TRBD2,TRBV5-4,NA,CASRISGSSYEQYF,TGTGCCAGCAGGATCAGCGGGAGCTCCTACGAGCAGTACTTC
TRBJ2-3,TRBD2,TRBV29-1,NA,CSVLAGGGDTQYF,TGCAGCGTTCTAGCGGGAGGCGGAGATACGCAGTATTTT
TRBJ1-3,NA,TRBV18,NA,CASSRVDSGNTIYF,TGTGCCAGCTCACGAGTCGACTCTGGAAACACCATATATTTT
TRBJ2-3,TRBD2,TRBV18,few,CASSLLASASTDTQYF,TGTGCCAGCTCACTACTAGCGTCCGCTAGCACAGATACGCAGTATTTT
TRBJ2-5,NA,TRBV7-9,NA,CASSSNRDYQETQYF,TGTGCCAGCAGCTCAAACCGGGACTACCAAGAGACCCAGTACTTC
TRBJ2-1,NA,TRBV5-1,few,CASSLPGIEQFF,TGCGCCAGCAGCCTCCCAGGGATTGAGCAGTTCTTC
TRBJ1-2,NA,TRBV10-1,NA,CARDKDGYTF,TGCGCCCGCGACAAGGATGGCTACACCTTC
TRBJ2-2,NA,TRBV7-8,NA,CASLPTRDNTGELFF,TGTGCCAGCCTTCCTACACGGGATAACACCGGGGAGCTGTTTTTT
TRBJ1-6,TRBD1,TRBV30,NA,CAFHRDRALWGHSPLHF,TGTGCCTTCCACCGGGACAGGGCCCTATGGGGCCATTCACCCCTCCACTTT
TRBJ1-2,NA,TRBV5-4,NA,CASSLDRDYGYTF,TGTGCCAGCAGCTTGGACAGGGACTATGGCTACACCTTC
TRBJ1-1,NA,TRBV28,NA,CASSFLAEAFF,TGTGCCAGCAGTTTTCTCGCTGAAGCTTTCTTT
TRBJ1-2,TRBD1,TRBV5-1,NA,CASATGVSNYGYTF,TGCGCCAGCGCGACAGGGGTGTCTAACTATGGCTACACCTTC